This TCR beta chain was retrieved from a study of shared clonotypes between healthy human individuals. Points from the study as a whole: Among donors, sharing of clonotypes was expected to be affected by sequencing depth.

The CDR3 covers 14 residues. Trimming took off 7 bases at V and 0 bases at J, with 11 bases between the two ends. The germline V gene has CDR1 SGHDT and CDR2 YYEEEE. As concerns this clone: Its antigen is unknown.

TCRdb's copy holds only in-frame clones and misses some; the assay was immunoSEQ multiplex PCR. The sample includes 1,500,000 or so clones, 97% to 99% of them seen just once. This chain links TRBV5-6 with TRBJ1-3; perhaps TRBD1 as D (5 bases). The source material was naive CD4+ T cells sorted from blood. Subset in this sample: CD45RA+ positively selected. The receptor's source is a man aged 25-45 years in good health. CDR3 bases: TGTGCCAGCGCCGCAGGACACTCTGGAAACACCATATATTTT. Protein: CASAAGHSGNTIYF.